The rows below give T cell receptor beta chains drawn from one sample of a study of blood T cell repertoires in COVID-19. Sequenced by immunoSEQ multiplex PCR; TCRdb stores in-frame clones only, minus some. This table has 130,000 or so clones, around 78% appearing once. Sequencing was done on a sample of peripheral blood. These receptors all come from a human donor in a cohort sampled during active COVID-19. CDR3s include the opening cysteine and the closing phenylalanine or tryptophan. Fields, in order: D gene, clone size, J gene, V gene, CDR3 protein, CDR3 DNA. D genes are given only for firm matches. Expanded clones get a size class; other rows say once, few or many, or leave the size out.

d_gene: .
abundance: once
j_gene: TRBJ1-5
v_gene: TRBV6-5
CDR3aa: CASSYSPGEPQHF
CDR3nt: TGTGCCAGCAGTTACTCCCCGGGAGAGCCCCAGCATTTT

d_gene: TRBD2
abundance: .
j_gene: TRBJ2-1
v_gene: TRBV6-6
CDR3aa: CASSPGLAGGNEQFF
CDR3nt: TGTGCCAGCAGCCCGGGACTAGCGGGGGGGAATGAGCAGTTCTTC

d_gene: .
abundance: .
j_gene: TRBJ1-1
v_gene: TRBV29-1
CDR3aa: CSVGGGKNTEAFF
CDR3nt: TGCAGCGTTGGGGGGGGGAAGAACACTGAAGCTTTCTTT

d_gene: .
abundance: .
j_gene: TRBJ1-5
v_gene: TRBV28
CDR3aa: CASSLFGSGNNQPQHF
CDR3nt: TGTGCCAGCAGTTTATTCGGCTCAGGGAACAATCAGCCCCAGCATTTT

d_gene: TRBD2
abundance: few
j_gene: TRBJ2-3
v_gene: TRBV5-4
CDR3aa: CASSPNPGLAAKSTDTQYF
CDR3nt: TGTGCCAGCAGCCCCAACCCGGGACTAGCGGCAAAGAGCACAGATACGCAGTATTTT

d_gene: .
abundance: .
j_gene: TRBJ2-1
v_gene: TRBV9
CDR3aa: CASGGLSLNNEQFF
CDR3nt: TGTGCCAGCGGGGGACTTTCTCTTAACAATGAGCAGTTCTTC

d_gene: .
abundance: .
j_gene: TRBJ2-2
v_gene: TRBV7-8
CDR3aa: CASSAQYTGELFF
CDR3nt: TGTGCCAGCAGCGCCCAGTACACCGGGGAGCTGTTTTTT

d_gene: TRBD1
abundance: few
j_gene: TRBJ1-1
v_gene: TRBV14
CDR3aa: CASSQQGATTVRGAFF
CDR3nt: TGTGCCAGCAGCCAACAGGGGGCGACCACTGTAAGGGGGGCTTTCTTT

d_gene: TRBD1
abundance: .
j_gene: TRBJ1-5
v_gene: TRBV28
CDR3aa: CASSLIQGASRYQPQHF
CDR3nt: TGTGCCAGCAGTTTAATCCAGGGGGCCAGTCGTTACCAGCCCCAGCATTTT

d_gene: TRBD1
abundance: .
j_gene: TRBJ2-7
v_gene: TRBV6-2/TRBV6-3
CDR3aa: CASGRDRDVLYEQYF
CDR3nt: TGTGCCAGCGGCCGGGACAGGGACGTTTTATACGAGCAGTACTTC

d_gene: .
abundance: .
j_gene: TRBJ1-1
v_gene: TRBV18
CDR3aa: CASSPVFGTSGTEAFF
CDR3nt: TGTGCCAGCTCACCGGTATTTGGGACATCCGGCACTGAAGCTTTCTTT

d_gene: TRBD1
abundance: .
j_gene: TRBJ1-4
v_gene: TRBV6-5
CDR3aa: CATTDRVGEKLFF
CDR3nt: TGTGCCACAACAGACAGGGTGGGTGAAAAACTGTTTTTT

d_gene: TRBD2
abundance: few
j_gene: TRBJ2-3
v_gene: TRBV29-1
CDR3aa: CSVALAGGPGTQYF
CDR3nt: TGCAGCGTAGCCCTAGCGGGGGGGCCTGGGACGCAGTATTTT

d_gene: .
abundance: once
j_gene: TRBJ2-7
v_gene: TRBV2
CDR3aa: CASSEALPGIAEQYF
CDR3nt: TGTGCCAGCAGTGAAGCGCTTCCGGGGATCGCCGAGCAGTACTTC

d_gene: TRBD2
abundance: few
j_gene: TRBJ2-3
v_gene: TRBV27
CDR3aa: CASSLSPGGGTDTQYF
CDR3nt: TGTGCCAGCAGTTTATCCCCGGGGGGGGGCACAGATACGCAGTATTTT

d_gene: TRBD1
abundance: .
j_gene: TRBJ2-4
v_gene: TRBV18
CDR3aa: CASSPPGTGKNIQYF
CDR3nt: TGTGCCAGCTCACCACCTGGGACAGGCAAAAACATTCAGTACTTC

d_gene: .
abundance: .
j_gene: TRBJ1-2
v_gene: TRBV27
CDR3aa: CASSLSSRDYGYTF
CDR3nt: TGTGCCAGCAGTTTATCGAGCAGGGACTATGGCTACACCTTC

d_gene: .
abundance: .
j_gene: TRBJ2-1
v_gene: TRBV7-9
CDR3aa: CASSPNGFSYNEQFF
CDR3nt: TGTGCCAGCAGCCCCAACGGGTTCTCCTACAATGAGCAGTTCTTC

d_gene: .
abundance: .
j_gene: TRBJ1-2
v_gene: TRBV10-2
CDR3aa: CASSELERGGYTF
CDR3nt: TGCGCCAGCAGTGAGCTGGAAAGAGGAGGCTACACCTTC

d_gene: .
abundance: .
j_gene: TRBJ1-5
v_gene: TRBV6-6
CDR3aa: CASSRPGENQPQHF
CDR3nt: TGTGCCAGCAGTCGGCCAGGCGAGAATCAGCCCCAGCATTTT

d_gene: TRBD1
abundance: .
j_gene: TRBJ2-4
v_gene: TRBV28
CDR3aa: CASSHTRQGIAKNIQYF
CDR3nt: TGTGCCAGCAGTCACACAAGACAGGGAATAGCCAAAAACATTCAGTACTTC

d_gene: TRBD1
abundance: .
j_gene: TRBJ1-2
v_gene: TRBV6-5
CDR3aa: CASGTGDPSYGYTF
CDR3nt: TGTGCCAGCGGGACAGGGGACCCCTCCTATGGCTACACCTTC

d_gene: TRBD1
abundance: .
j_gene: TRBJ2-1
v_gene: TRBV11-3
CDR3aa: CASSPGGGQGWNEQFF
CDR3nt: TGTGCCAGCAGCCCAGGGGGGGGACAGGGGTGGAATGAGCAGTTCTTC

d_gene: .
abundance: .
j_gene: TRBJ1-1
v_gene: TRBV23-1
CDR3aa: CASSHIGGRRRENTEAFF
CDR3nt: TGCGCCAGCAGTCATATAGGAGGGAGGAGGAGGGAAAACACTGAAGCTTTCTTT

d_gene: .
abundance: once
j_gene: TRBJ1-1
v_gene: TRBV6-5
CDR3aa: CASNIRGVGNTEAFF
CDR3nt: TGTGCCAGCAACATTCGGGGGGTCGGGAACACTGAAGCTTTCTTT

d_gene: TRBD1
abundance: .
j_gene: TRBJ2-2
v_gene: TRBV15
CDR3aa: CATSTRLGQGGYTGELFF
CDR3nt: TGTGCCACCAGCACCCGCTTGGGACAGGGTGGGTACACCGGGGAGCTGTTTTTT

d_gene: TRBD2
abundance: once
j_gene: TRBJ2-3
v_gene: TRBV29-1
CDR3aa: CSVGKGLATDTQYF
CDR3nt: TGCAGCGTCGGTAAGGGACTAGCCACAGATACGCAGTATTTT

d_gene: TRBD2
abundance: .
j_gene: TRBJ2-3
v_gene: TRBV2
CDR3aa: CARSSPGLAGGRTDTQYF
CDR3nt: TGTGCCAGATCGTCTCCGGGACTAGCGGGGGGAAGAACAGATACGCAGTATTTT

d_gene: TRBD1
abundance: .
j_gene: TRBJ2-1
v_gene: TRBV27
CDR3aa: CASKEGAHTEFF
CDR3nt: TGTGCCAGCAAAGAGGGGGCGCATACGGAGTTCTTC

d_gene: TRBD1
abundance: .
j_gene: TRBJ1-2
v_gene: TRBV28
CDR3aa: CASRPWVGQGGYTF
CDR3nt: TGTGCCAGCAGGCCTTGGGTCGGACAGGGCGGCTACACCTTC

d_gene: TRBD1
abundance: few
j_gene: TRBJ2-3
v_gene: TRBV5-5
CDR3aa: CASSWTGGFTDTQYF
CDR3nt: TGTGCCAGCAGCTGGACAGGGGGTTTCACAGATACGCAGTATTTT

d_gene: TRBD1
abundance: once
j_gene: TRBJ1-6
v_gene: TRBV28
CDR3aa: CASSRTGANSPLHF
CDR3nt: TGTGCCAGCAGTCGGACAGGTGCGAATTCACCCCTCCACTTT

d_gene: TRBD1
abundance: .
j_gene: TRBJ1-3
v_gene: TRBV28
CDR3aa: CASRGQASGNTIYF
CDR3nt: TGTGCCAGCAGGGGACAGGCCTCTGGAAACACCATATATTTT

d_gene: TRBD1
abundance: .
j_gene: TRBJ1-1
v_gene: TRBV6-5
CDR3aa: CASTPRGRGLTEAFF
CDR3nt: TGTGCCAGCACCCCCCGGGGTAGGGGGCTAACTGAAGCTTTCTTT

d_gene: TRBD1
abundance: .
j_gene: TRBJ2-7
v_gene: TRBV7-9
CDR3aa: CASSPSGTGGYEQYF
CDR3nt: TGTGCCAGCAGCCCGAGTGGGACAGGGGGGTACGAGCAGTACTTC

d_gene: .
abundance: .
j_gene: TRBJ1-3
v_gene: TRBV30
CDR3aa: CAWSDQMSSGNTIYF
CDR3nt: TGTGCCTGGAGTGACCAGATGTCCTCTGGAAACACCATATATTTT

d_gene: .
abundance: .
j_gene: TRBJ2-7
v_gene: TRBV2
CDR3aa: CASAAYEQYF
CDR3nt: TGTGCCAGCGCAGCCTACGAGCAGTACTTC

d_gene: .
abundance: few
j_gene: TRBJ1-2
v_gene: TRBV11-2
CDR3aa: CASSLGGQLYGYTF
CDR3nt: TGTGCCAGCAGCTTAGGTGGACAGTTGTATGGCTACACCTTC

d_gene: TRBD1
abundance: .
j_gene: TRBJ2-7
v_gene: TRBV5-4
CDR3aa: CASSSRTGTGIYEQYF
CDR3nt: TGTGCCAGCAGCTCACGGACCGGGACAGGGATCTACGAGCAGTACTTC

d_gene: TRBD2
abundance: many
j_gene: TRBJ2-7
v_gene: TRBV12-5
CDR3aa: CASLPALGERGGGEQYF
CDR3nt: TGTGCTAGCCTTCCGGCGCTGGGCGAGCGGGGGGGCGGCGAGCAGTACTTC

d_gene: .
abundance: .
j_gene: TRBJ2-1
v_gene: TRBV10-3
CDR3aa: CAISEPDYPPRNEQFF
CDR3nt: TGTGCCATCAGTGAGCCGGACTACCCGCCCCGGAATGAGCAGTTCTTC

d_gene: TRBD1
abundance: .
j_gene: TRBJ2-1
v_gene: TRBV19
CDR3aa: CASSGRPGQWDNEQFF
CDR3nt: TGTGCCAGCTCCGGACGGCCGGGACAGTGGGACAATGAGCAGTTCTTC

d_gene: .
abundance: many
j_gene: TRBJ1-6
v_gene: TRBV14
CDR3aa: CASSQIGGRNSPLHF
CDR3nt: TGTGCCAGCAGCCAAATCGGAGGTCGTAATTCACCCCTCCACTTT

d_gene: TRBD2
abundance: .
j_gene: TRBJ2-3
v_gene: TRBV30
CDR3aa: CASAHPLAGGLYTQYF
CDR3nt: TGTGCCTCTGCGCATCCTTTAGCGGGGGGGCTATATACGCAGTATTTT

d_gene: .
abundance: .
j_gene: TRBJ2-3
v_gene: TRBV4-2
CDR3aa: CASSLGDSTDTQYF
CDR3nt: TGTGCCAGCAGCCTCGGAGACTCCACAGATACGCAGTATTTT

d_gene: .
abundance: .
j_gene: TRBJ1-5
v_gene: TRBV2
CDR3aa: CASSVRGSNQPQHF
CDR3nt: TGTGCCAGCAGTGTTCGGGGTAGCAATCAGCCCCAGCATTTT

d_gene: TRBD1
abundance: .
j_gene: TRBJ2-7
v_gene: TRBV7-3
CDR3aa: CASSLNRGRSYEQYF
CDR3nt: TGTGCCAGCAGCTTAAACAGGGGAAGGTCCTACGAGCAGTACTTC

d_gene: TRBD2
abundance: .
j_gene: TRBJ2-5
v_gene: TRBV3-1/TRBV3-2
CDR3aa: CASSQARDRGAPWAGGSSQETQYF
CDR3nt: TGTGCCAGCAGCCAAGCCCGGGACCGGGGGGCCCCGTGGGCGGGGGGGTCTAGTCAAGAGACCCAGTACTTC

d_gene: TRBD1
abundance: .
j_gene: TRBJ1-1
v_gene: TRBV10-2
CDR3aa: CASRAGGGNTEAFF
CDR3nt: TGCGCCAGCAGAGCAGGGGGAGGGAACACTGAAGCTTTCTTT

d_gene: .
abundance: few
j_gene: TRBJ2-3
v_gene: TRBV11-2
CDR3aa: CASSLDSAGDTDTQYF
CDR3nt: TGTGCCAGCAGCTTAGATTCTGCAGGGGACACAGATACGCAGTATTTT

d_gene: .
abundance: .
j_gene: TRBJ1-2
v_gene: TRBV6-6
CDR3aa: CASSYSNKGHYGYTF
CDR3nt: TGTGCCAGCAGTTACTCGAACAAGGGGCACTATGGCTACACCTTC